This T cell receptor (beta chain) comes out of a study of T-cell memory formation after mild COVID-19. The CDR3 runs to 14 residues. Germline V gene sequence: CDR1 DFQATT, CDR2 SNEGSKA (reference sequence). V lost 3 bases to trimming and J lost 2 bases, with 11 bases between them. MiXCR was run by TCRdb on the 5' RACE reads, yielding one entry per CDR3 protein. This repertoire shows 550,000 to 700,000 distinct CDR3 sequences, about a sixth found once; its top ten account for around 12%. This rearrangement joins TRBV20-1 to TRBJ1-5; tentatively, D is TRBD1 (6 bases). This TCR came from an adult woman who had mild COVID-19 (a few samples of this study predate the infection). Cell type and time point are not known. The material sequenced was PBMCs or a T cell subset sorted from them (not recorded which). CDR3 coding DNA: TGCAGTGCTAGTAGGGGGAGGGGCAATCAGCCCCAGCATTTT. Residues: CSASRGRGNQPQHF.